The 13 T cell receptor beta chains in this list originate from one sample, sequenced in a study of cytomegalovirus exposure and HLA in healthy donors. In the PCR, 60 Vbeta and 13 Jbeta primers were used. Measured with immunoSEQ multiplex PCR; TCRdb has only the in-frame clones, and not every one. This repertoire shows about 90,000 clones, roughly 84% found once; its top ten account for around 2.3%. The sequencing input was PBMCs. Receptor source: a man younger than 30 in good health and CMV-seronegative.

The chain uses TRBV9 and TRBJ2-7; 10 bases map to TRBD2. The CDR3 runs 15 residues. The germline CDR1 and CDR2 sequences are SGDLS and YYNGEE. After removal of 0 bases from V and 2 bases from J, the junction contained 2 bases not matched to a gene. This chain's CDR3 is CASSVGGTSAYEQYF. Here the CDR3 DNA reads TGTGCCAGCAGCGTAGGTGGGACTAGCGCCTACGAGCAGTACTTC.

The chain combines TRBV6-5 with TRBJ1-5; 9 bases map to TRBD1. Trimming removed 7 bases from V and 4 bases from J; junction bases left unmatched: 8. CDR3 length: 15 residues. CDR1 is MNHEY and CDR2 is SVGAGI in the germline V gene. The CDR3 nucleotides read TGTGCCAGCACCCCGGACAGGGGAGGAAATCAGCCCCAGCATTTT. Translated, it gives CASTPDRGGNQPQHF.

The chain carries TRBV10-2 and TRBJ1-5; the match to TRBD1 covers 9 bases. The CDR3 is made up of 15 amino acids. Looked up from germline, CDR1 is WSHSY and CDR2 is SAAADI. Trimming at V came to 7 bases and at J to 4 bases, leaving 8 bases not matched to a gene. The CDR3 bases are TGCGCCAGCATTTATGCGGGACAGGGTAATCAGCCCCAGCATTTT. It translates to CASIYAGQGNQPQHF.

The rearrangement joins TRBV15 to TRBJ1-2; 11 positions match TRBD1. After removal of 2 bases from V and 0 bases from J, the junction contained 5 bases not matched to a gene. Germline V gene lookup returns CDR1 LNHNV and CDR2 YYDKDF (reference sequence). CDR3 length equals 17 residues. The CDR3 nucleotides read TGTGCCACCAGCAGACCCGGGACAGGGGGGTCTAACTATGGCTACACCTTC. Amino acids: CATSRPGTGGSNYGYTF.

This clone was recorded once. The CDR3 spells CASSFSRGSGELFF. Written as DNA, the CDR3 is TGTGCCAGCAGTTTTTCCCGGGGATCCGGGGAGCTGTTTTTT. The rearrangement links TRBV27 to TRBJ2-2; TRBD2 might be the D (5 bases). Trimming removed 3 bases from V and 6 bases from J, with 11 bases in between. The CDR3 sequence is 14 residues long. Germline lookup yields CDR1 MNHEY and CDR2 SMNVEV (reference sequence).

The V gene is TRBV29-1, the J gene TRBJ2-7; D possibly corresponds to TRBD2 (5 bases). Germline-derived CDR1 and CDR2 are SQVTM and ANQGSEA. There are 15 residues in the CDR3. The V end was cut by 7 bases, the J end by 5 bases, with 24 bases between. CDR3 bases: TGCAGCGCCGCTAGCTCTTATGGGGTGGAGGACGAGCAGTACTTC. Its protein product is CSAASSYGVEDEQYF.

The chain recombines TRBV5-6 with TRBJ1-2; D remains unclear. The germline V gene has CDR1 SGHDT and CDR2 YYEEEE. The CDR3 runs 14 residues. Trimming shortened V by 4 bases and J by 4 bases, and 14 bases separated the two germline ends. This CDR3 reads CASSPGRGFYGYTF. CDR3 DNA: TGTGCCAGCAGCCCCGGGCGGGGTTTCTATGGCTACACCTTC.

The chain carries TRBV27 and TRBJ1-1; the match to TRBD1 covers 7 bases. CDR1 MNHEY and CDR2 SMNVEV come from the germline V gene (reference sequence). J lost 6 bases, V lost 5 bases, and 6 bases had no gene match. The CDR3 spans 13 residues. The CDR3 loop reads CASSPSGQAEAFF. The CDR3 DNA reads as TGTGCCAGCAGTCCCTCCGGACAGGCTGAAGCTTTCTTT.

This clone was detected a few times. This rearrangement joins TRBV2 to TRBJ2-1, with no clear D. The CDR3 has 16 amino acids. Trimming shortened V by 3 bases and J by 0 bases, and 12 bases separated the two germline ends. Per germline, CDR1 SNHLY and CDR2 FYNNEI. This chain's CDR3 is CASSEQLRSSYNEQFF. CDR3 DNA: TGTGCCAGCAGTGAGCAATTGAGATCCTCCTACAATGAGCAGTTCTTC.

The chain combines TRBV11-2 with TRBJ2-5; no reliable D call. The germline V gene has CDR1 SGHAT and CDR2 FQNNGV. The CDR3 has 12 residues. With 1 base removed from V and 4 bases from J, the gap between germline ends came to 4 bases. CDR3 sequence: CASSLAGETQYF. The CDR3 DNA follows: TGTGCCAGCAGCTTAGCCGGAGAGACCCAGTACTTC.

The chain links TRBV5-4 to TRBJ2-7; 11 bases are a match to TRBD1. V was pared by 4 bases and J by 2 bases, with 5 bases of the junction left unmatched. Germline-derived CDR1 and CDR2 are SGHNT and YYREEE (reference sequence). CDR3 length: 15 amino acids. CDR3 residues: CASSQDRGRTYEQYF. CDR3 in DNA: TGTGCCAGCAGCCAGGACAGGGGGCGGACCTACGAGCAGTACTTC.

The rearrangement joins TRBV15 to TRBJ2-7; 9 bases fit TRBD1. The V gene's germline CDR1 is LNHNV and CDR2 YYDKDF (reference sequence). After removal of 2 bases from V and 4 bases from J, the junction contained 6 bases not matched to a gene. CDR3 length: 15 amino acids. CDR3 sequence reads: CATSRPTGGGYEQYF. As DNA, the CDR3 is TGTGCCACCAGCAGACCCACAGGGGGCGGGTACGAGCAGTACTTC.

The chain carries TRBV6-4 and TRBJ2-2; 7 positions match TRBD2. J gave up 5 bases and V 0 bases, and 9 bases lay outside the gene matches. This CDR3 comprises 17 residues. Germline V gene sequence: CDR1 MRHNA, CDR2 SNTAGT. The CDR3 loop is CASSDSGLAVFTGELFF. The CDR3, as DNA: TGTGCCAGCAGTGACTCTGGTCTAGCGGTATTTACCGGGGAGCTGTTTTTT.